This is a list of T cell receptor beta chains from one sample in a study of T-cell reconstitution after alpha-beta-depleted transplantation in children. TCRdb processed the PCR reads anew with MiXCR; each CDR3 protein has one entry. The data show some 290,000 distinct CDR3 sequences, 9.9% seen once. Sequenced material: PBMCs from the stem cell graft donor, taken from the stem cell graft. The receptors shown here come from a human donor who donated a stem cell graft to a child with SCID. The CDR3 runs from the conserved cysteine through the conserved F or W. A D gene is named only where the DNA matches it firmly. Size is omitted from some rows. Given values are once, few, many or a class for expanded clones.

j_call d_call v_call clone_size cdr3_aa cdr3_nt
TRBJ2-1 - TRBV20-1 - CSAILLRTAMNEQFF TGCAGTGCTATATTACTTCGGACGGCGATGAATGAGCAGTTCTTC
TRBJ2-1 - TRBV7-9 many CASSLLTDNEQFF TGTGCCAGCAGCTTACTGACTGACAATGAGCAGTTCTTC
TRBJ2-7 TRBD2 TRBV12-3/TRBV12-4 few CASSLASGGLFPSYEQYF TGTGCCAGCAGTTTAGCTAGCGGGGGACTTTTCCCTTCCTACGAGCAGTACTTC
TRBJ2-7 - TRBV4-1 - CASSQDPLSEQYF TGCGCCAGCAGCCAAGACCCATTGAGCGAGCAGTACTTC
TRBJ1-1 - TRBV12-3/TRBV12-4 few CASSLGGGHAEAFF TGTGCCAGCAGTTTAGGCGGGGGCCACGCTGAAGCTTTCTTT
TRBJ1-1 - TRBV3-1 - CASSFATENTEAFF TGTGCCAGCAGCTTTGCCACAGAGAACACTGAAGCTTTCTTT
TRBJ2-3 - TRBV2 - CASSGNADTQYF TGTGCCAGCAGTGGTAACGCAGATACGCAGTATTTT
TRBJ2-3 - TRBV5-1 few CASSSAEDTQYF TGCGCCAGCAGCTCGGCAGAAGATACGCAGTATTTT
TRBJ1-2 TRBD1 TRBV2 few CASSSDRDYGYTF TGTGCCAGCAGTTCCGACAGGGACTATGGCTACACCTTC
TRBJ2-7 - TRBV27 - CASSLFRIGDRREQYF TGTGCCAGCAGTTTATTCAGAATCGGGGATCGACGCGAGCAGTACTTC
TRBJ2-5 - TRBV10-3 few CAISLEVQETQYF TGTGCCATCAGCCTGGAAGTACAAGAGACCCAGTACTTC
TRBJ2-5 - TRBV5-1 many CASSLAMETQYF TGCGCCAGCAGCTTGGCTATGGAGACCCAGTACTTC
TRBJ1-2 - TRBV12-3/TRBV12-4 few CASSPAGGAVNYGYTF TGTGCCAGCAGTCCGGCGGGGGGGGCGGTCAACTATGGCTACACCTTC
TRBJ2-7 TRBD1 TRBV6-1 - CASSTAGQGLLYF TGTGCCAGCAGTACCGCCGGACAGGGGCTGCTTTACTTC
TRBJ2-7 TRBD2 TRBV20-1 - CSCGLAGNYEQYF TGCAGCTGCGGGTTAGCGGGGAACTACGAGCAGTACTTC
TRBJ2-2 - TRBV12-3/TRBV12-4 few CASSPKASATFTGELFF TGTGCCAGCAGCCCCAAGGCCAGCGCAACCTTCACCGGGGAGCTGTTTTTT
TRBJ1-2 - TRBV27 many CASSTKTGNGYTF TGTGCCAGCAGTACGAAAACGGGAAATGGCTACACCTTC
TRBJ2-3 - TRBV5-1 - CASSLGRASIDTRYF TGCGCCAGCAGCTTGGGACGGGCCAGCATAGATACGCGGTATTTT
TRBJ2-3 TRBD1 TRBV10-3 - CAISGQGVTDTQYF TGTGCCATCAGTGGACAGGGGGTCACAGATACGCAGTATTTT
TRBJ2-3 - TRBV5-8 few CASSQGTRLYF TGTGCCAGCAGCCAGGGGACCCGGTTATATTTT
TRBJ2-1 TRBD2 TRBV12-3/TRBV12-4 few CASSSRPAGGYNEQFF TGTGCCAGCAGTTCCCGGCCAGCGGGGGGATACAATGAGCAGTTCTTC
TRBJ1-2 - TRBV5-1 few CASSFVDSSYGYTF TGCGCCAGCAGCTTTGTCGACTCCAGCTATGGCTACACCTTC
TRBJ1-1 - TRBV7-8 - CASSRTPGREAFF TGTGCCAGCAGCCGTACGCCGGGCCGTGAAGCTTTCTTT
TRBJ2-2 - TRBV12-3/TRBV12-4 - CASSQREAAGELFF TGTGCCAGCAGTCAAAGGGAGGCGGCTGGGGAGCTGTTTTTT
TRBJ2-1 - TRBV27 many CASSFINNEQFF TGTGCCAGCAGTTTCATCAACAATGAGCAGTTCTTC
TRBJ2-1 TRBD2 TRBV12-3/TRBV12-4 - CATHGGGSLSEQFF TGTGCCACCCACGGGGGGGGGAGCCTCAGTGAGCAGTTCTTC
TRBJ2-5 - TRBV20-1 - CSASKTSETQYF TGCAGTGCTAGCAAGACCTCAGAGACCCAGTACTTC
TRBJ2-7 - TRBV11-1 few CASSSARQESSYEQYF TGTGCCAGCAGCTCAGCCAGGCAGGAGAGCTCCTACGAGCAGTACTTC
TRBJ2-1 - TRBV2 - CASSEAGRSHNEQFF TGTGCCAGCAGTGAGGCAGGGCGTTCGCACAATGAGCAGTTCTTC
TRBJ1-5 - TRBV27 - CASSLITGINQPQHF TGTGCCAGCAGTTTAATTACAGGGATCAATCAGCCCCAGCATTTT
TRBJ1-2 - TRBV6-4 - CASSDSSGWGYTF TGTGCCAGCAGTGACTCTTCGGGATGGGGCTACACCTTC
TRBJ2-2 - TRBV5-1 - CASRGDLGDELFF TGCGCCAGCAGGGGGGACCTCGGCGACGAGCTGTTTTTT
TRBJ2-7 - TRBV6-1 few CASSEGGSSRPYEQYF TGTGCCAGCAGTGAAGGCGGCTCCTCTAGGCCCTACGAGCAGTACTTC